These T cell receptor beta chains were read from a single sample in a study of graft-versus-host responses after intestinal transplantation. Their cognate antigens are unknown. This table comes from immunoSEQ multiplex PCR, and its TCRdb copy is limited to in-frame clones, with some not included. The sample shows tens of thousands of clones, just under 95% of them seen only once. The specimen was unstimulated CD8+ T cells sorted from spleen or lymph node cells, collected before intestinal transplant. The receptors come from a human donor who received an intestinal transplant. The CDR3 runs from the conserved cysteine through the conserved F or W. Each record gives: clone size, D gene, V gene, J gene, CDR3 DNA, CDR3 protein. A D gene is named only where the DNA matches it firmly. Size tells how often a clone was seen (once, few, many) or the class of an expanded clone, and some rows leave it out.

once	NA	TRBV29-1	TRBJ2-1	TGCAGCTCGCGCGGTCCGGGGGACAATGAGCAGTTCTTC	CSSRGPGDNEQFF
NA	NA	TRBV2	TRBJ2-7	TGTGCCAGCAGTGAAAGGCAGGGACTTTACTACGAGCAGTACTTC	CASSERQGLYYEQYF
NA	TRBD1	TRBV28	TRBJ1-4	TGTGCCAGCACTAAATCACGGGACAGGGGAGCTAATGAAAAACTGTTTTTT	CASTKSRDRGANEKLFF
NA	NA	TRBV11-2	TRBJ1-3	TGTGCCAGCAGCTTAGGTGTGTCGGGCTCTGGAAACACCATATATTTT	CASSLGVSGSGNTIYF
once	NA	TRBV10-3	TRBJ2-1	TGTGCAATCAGTGAGTCTCTCAGCGGAAAATGGGATGAGCAGTTCTTC	CAISESLSGKWDEQFF
NA	NA	TRBV6-5	TRBJ2-1	TGTGCCAGCAGTCCTGGACTATACAATGAGCAGTTCTTC	CASSPGLYNEQFF
NA	TRBD1	TRBV6-6	TRBJ1-2	TGTGCCACCGGACAGGGCCAGCGAAGTGGCTACACCTTC	CATGQGQRSGYTF
NA	NA	TRBV28	TRBJ1-3	TGTGCCAGCAGCCCAGTAGTAGTAACAGGGAGGGTTAACTCTGGAAACACCATATATTTT	CASSPVVVTGRVNSGNTIYF
NA	NA	TRBV9	TRBJ1-4	TGTGCCAGCGCACGAGGGAATAATGAAAAACTGTTTTTT	CASARGNNEKLFF
NA	NA	TRBV5-4	TRBJ2-7	TGTGCCAGCAGCGGTACGAGGGACTACGAGCAGTACTTC	CASSGTRDYEQYF
NA	TRBD2	TRBV27	TRBJ2-1	TGTGCCAGCAGATGGTCTAGCGGGAGCTATGAGCAGTTCTTC	CASRWSSGSYEQFF
NA	TRBD2	TRBV7-8	TRBJ2-1	TGTGCCAGCAGCGCCACTAGCGGGAGGTCCTACAATGAGCAGTTCTTC	CASSATSGRSYNEQFF
once	NA	TRBV4-1	TRBJ1-2	TGCGCCAGCAGCCACCTTGACTCACAGCCTGGTTATGGCTACACCTTC	CASSHLDSQPGYGYTF
NA	TRBD1	TRBV7-9	TRBJ2-7	TGTGCCAGCAGCCCCCGACAGGGGGAATATCGTTCCGAGCAGTACTTC	CASSPRQGEYRSEQYF
NA	NA	TRBV25-1	TRBJ1-1	TGTGCCAGCAGGCGAGATGGGGGGAACACTGAAGCTTTCTTT	CASRRDGGNTEAFF
NA	TRBD1	TRBV6-5	TRBJ2-7	TGTGCCAGCAGTTCCCAGGGGGCGAGGGAGCAGTACTTC	CASSSQGAREQYF
NA	TRBD2	TRBV28	TRBJ2-7	TGTGCCAGCAGTCTACGGACTAGGGACGAGCAGTACTTC	CASSLRTRDEQYF
NA	NA	TRBV7-9	TRBJ1-6	TGTGCCAGCAGCCTTGCGGGAAACCTCTATAATTCACCCCTCCACTTT	CASSLAGNLYNSPLHF
once	TRBD2	TRBV7-3	TRBJ2-3	TGTGCCAGCAGTCCGGGAGCGGGAGGACCCACAGATACGCAGTATTTT	CASSPGAGGPTDTQYF
NA	NA	TRBV28	TRBJ1-5	TGTGCCAGCAGTGATCTCCCGGTATCGGGACGATATCAGCCCCAGCATTTT	CASSDLPVSGRYQPQHF
NA	TRBD1	TRBV30	TRBJ1-4	TGTGCCTGGGGGACAGGGGCTGAAAAACTGTTTTTT	CAWGTGAEKLFF
once	NA	TRBV19	TRBJ1-3	TGTGCCAGTAGTGAAGGGGACTTGACGGCTGGAAACACCATATATTTT	CASSEGDLTAGNTIYF
NA	NA	TRBV9	TRBJ1-1	TGTGCCAGCAGGTCGGGGGGGCGATTCACTGAAGCTTTCTTT	CASRSGGRFTEAFF
NA	NA	TRBV5-6	TRBJ2-7	TGTGCCAGCAGCTTACTATGGGGCTACGAGCAGTACTTC	CASSLLWGYEQYF
NA	NA	TRBV19	TRBJ1-2	TGTGCCAGTAGTATCGAGGGGTGGAATGGCTACACCTTC	CASSIEGWNGYTF
NA	TRBD1	TRBV27	TRBJ2-7	TGTGCCAGCAGTTGGGACAGGGCCTCCTACGAGCAGTACTTC	CASSWDRASYEQYF
NA	TRBD2	TRBV7-3	TRBJ2-3	TGTGCCAGCAGCCCACTAGCGGGAGGCGGCACAGATACGCAGTATTTT	CASSPLAGGGTDTQYF
NA	NA	TRBV7-9	TRBJ1-2	TGTGCCAGCAGCTTAGGCGGCAGGGTTGAAGGCTACACCTTC	CASSLGGRVEGYTF
NA	TRBD2	TRBV7-6	TRBJ2-1	TGTGCCAGCAGCTTAGAAGGGCTAGCGGGAGGTGATGAGCAGTTCTTC	CASSLEGLAGGDEQFF